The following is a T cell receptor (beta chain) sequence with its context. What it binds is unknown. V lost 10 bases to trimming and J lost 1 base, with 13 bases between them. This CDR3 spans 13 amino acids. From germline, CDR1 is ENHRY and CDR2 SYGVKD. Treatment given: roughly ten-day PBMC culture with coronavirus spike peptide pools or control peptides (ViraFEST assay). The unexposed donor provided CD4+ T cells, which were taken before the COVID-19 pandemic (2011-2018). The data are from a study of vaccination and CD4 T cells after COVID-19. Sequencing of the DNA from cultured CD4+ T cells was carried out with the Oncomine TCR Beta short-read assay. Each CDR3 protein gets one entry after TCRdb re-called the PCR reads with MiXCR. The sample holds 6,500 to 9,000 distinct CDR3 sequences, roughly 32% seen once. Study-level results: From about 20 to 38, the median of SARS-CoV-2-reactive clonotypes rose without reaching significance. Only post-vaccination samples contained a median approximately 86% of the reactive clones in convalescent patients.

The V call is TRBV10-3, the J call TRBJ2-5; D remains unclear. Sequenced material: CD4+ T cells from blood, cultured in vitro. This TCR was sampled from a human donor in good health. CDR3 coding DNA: TGTGCCACCTCCGTTGAACCCCAAGAGACCCAGTACTTC. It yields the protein CATSVEPQETQYF.